The T cell receptor (beta chain) under discussion was sequenced for a study of technical replicates of blood from several donors. Repertoires were generated with immunoSEQ multiplex PCR, while TCRdb's copy carries only in-frame clones and drops some. The sample lists approximately 59,000 clones, approximately 83% occurring once. Germline V lookup: CDR1 GTSNPN, CDR2 SVGIG (reference sequence). V shed 3 bases and J 2 bases; nucleotides not matched to a gene: 12. This CDR3 is 17 amino acids long. The TCR sequence derives from a human donor in good health. Some clones in this sample may be carry-over from other donors' samples. This rearrangement joins TRBV30 to TRBJ2-5, with 10 bases aligning to TRBD2. Sequences were obtained from PBMCs. In DNA form, the CDR3 reads TGTGCCTGGAGAAGGGCTAGCGGGAGACTAGGGCAAGAGACCCAGTACTTC. It yields the protein CAWRRASGRLGQETQYF.